The 15 T cell receptor beta chains below were found in one sample sequenced in a study of T cells in Graves' hyperthyroidism and ophthalmopathy. RNA transcripts provided the source from which TCR beta CDR3 regions were amplified. In the first-round RT-PCR of the TCR CDR3, the HTBI primer set was used. MiXCR, applied by TCRdb to the multiplex PCR reads, yields one record per CDR3 protein. Among 500,000 to 600,000 distinct CDR3 sequences listed, more than 45% were seen once. The specimen sequenced was peripheral blood or thyroid tissue (not recorded which). Receptors originate from a woman under 30 with Graves' hyperthyroidism.

The chain carries TRBV29-1 and TRBJ2-1; D may be TRBD1 or TRBD2 (6 bases each). This CDR3 is built from 17 residues. Germline V gene lookup returns CDR1 SQVTM and CDR2 ANQGSEA. The V and J ends lost 3 bases and 3 bases respectively, with 21 bases between them. DNA of the CDR3: TGCAGCGTTGATCGTCCAGGGGCGAGGGGGGTCTACAATGAGCAGTTCTTC. This gives the protein CSVDRPGARGVYNEQFF.

Many counts were recorded for this clonotype. This chain connects TRBV29-1 to TRBJ1-1; D is perhaps TRBD1 (6 bases). Between the trimmed V and J ends, which lost 3 bases and 0 bases, there was a span of 8 bases. Per the germline V gene, CDR1 is SQVTM and CDR2 is ANQGSEA. This CDR3 region has 13 residues. The CDR3 sequence is CSVEAGVNTEAFF. DNA for the CDR3: TGCAGCGTTGAGGCAGGGGTGAACACTGAAGCTTTCTTT.

Ten or more counts support this clonotype. The rearrangement uses TRBV29-1 and TRBJ1-2, with D maybe TRBD1 (5 bases). There are 14 residues in the CDR3. The V end lost 6 bases, the J end lost 0 bases, and 14 bases lay between the germline ends. Germline CDR1 SQVTM, CDR2 ANQGSEA. CDR3 protein: CSVDSGKANYGYTF. CDR3 DNA sequence: TGCAGCGTGGACTCAGGGAAGGCTAACTATGGCTACACCTTC.

The chain combines TRBV20-1 with TRBJ2-5; 8 positions match TRBD2. Trimming at V came to 5 bases and at J to 2 bases, leaving 4 bases not matched to a gene. The CDR3 runs to 13 residues. Germline lookup yields CDR1 DFQATT and CDR2 SNEGSKA (reference sequence). This chain's CDR3 is CSARQRGQETQYF. The DNA for the CDR3 is TGCAGTGCTCGACAGCGGGGGCAAGAGACCCAGTACTTC.

This clonotype was detected many times. This sequence joins TRBV2 and TRBJ2-5; 10 positions agree with TRBD2. Germline V gene lookup returns CDR1 SNHLY and CDR2 FYNNEI. This CDR3 has 14 residues. The V segment lost 3 bases and the J segment 6 bases; nucleotides outside the gene matches: 4. CDR3 DNA: TGTGCCAGCAGTGATTCTAGCGGGAGAAAGACCCAGTACTTC. Translated: CASSDSSGRKTQYF.

Ten or more counts support this clonotype. The chain recombines TRBV6-2 or TRBV6-3 with TRBJ2-2, with D maybe TRBD2 (5 bases). Trimming left V 0 bases short and J 3 bases short, with 8 bases between. The CDR3 length is 15 residues. Germline CDR1 MNHEY, CDR2 SVGEGT. The CDR3 sequence is CASSYSLADTGELFF. For the CDR3, the DNA is TGTGCCAGCAGTTACTCTCTAGCAGACACCGGGGAGCTGTTTTTT.

This chain links TRBV20-1 with TRBJ2-5, with TRBD1 identical over 8 bases. CDR1 DFQATT and CDR2 SNEGSKA come from the germline V gene (reference sequence). The CDR3 has 12 residues. The CDR3 DNA follows: TGCAGGGACAGGGAATTTTGGCAGACCCAGTACTTC. Translation: CRDREFWQTQYF.

This clonotype has at least ten counts. The rearrangement joins TRBV12-3 or TRBV12-4 to TRBJ2-6; D ambiguous. The length of the CDR3 is 16 residues. V lost 3 bases to trimming and J lost 0 bases, with 9 bases between them. The CDR3 nucleotides are TGTGCCAGCAGTTTCATCCAGGACTCTGGGGCCAACGTCCTGACTTTC. It encodes CASSFIQDSGANVLTF.

This clonotype occurred many times. This rearrangement joins TRBV6-5 to TRBJ1-2; D remains unclear. The CDR3 spans 13 residues. Trimming pared 2 bases from V and 6 bases from J, leaving 10 bases between. Germline values: CDR1 MNHEY, CDR2 SVGAGI. Written as DNA, the CDR3 is TGTGCCAGCAGTTACAATCCCCTAAATGGCTACACCTTC. Translation: CASSYNPLNGYTF.

This clonotype occurred a few times. Possible read error: a much larger clone is one base away. The CDR3 reads CASSLGRAPNEKLFF. The CDR3 region has the DNA TGTGCCAGCAGCCTAGGACGGGCACCGAATGAAAAACTGTTTTTT. The rearrangement links TRBV11-2 to TRBJ1-4; no firm D call. V lost 5 bases to trimming and J lost 5 bases, with 15 bases between them. Germline CDR1 is SGHAT and CDR2 is FQNNGV. There are 15 residues in the CDR3.

This chain uses TRBV7-8 with TRBJ2-3; D gene uncertain. The germline gives CDR1 SGHVS, CDR2 FQNEAQ. With 1 base removed from V and 7 bases from J, the gap between germline ends came to 9 bases. The CDR3 contains 13 residues. The CDR3 bases are TGTGCCAGCAGCTTAGTCTTGACAAATACGCAGTATTTT. Its protein is CASSLVLTNTQYF.

Remarks on this clonotype: A much larger clone differs from this one at a single base, so this may be a read error. CDR3 in amino acids: CASSSGDSNCEQYF. As DNA, the CDR3 is TGTGCCAGCAGTTCAGGGGACTCGAACTGCGAGCAGTACTTC. The chain joins TRBV6-5 to TRBJ2-7; D tentatively fits TRBD1 or TRBD2 (6 bases each). Deletions cut 4 bases from V and 6 bases from J, with 16 bases between. Germline lookup yields CDR1 MNHEY and CDR2 SVGAGI. The CDR3 length is 14 residues.

The chain links TRBV27 to TRBJ2-7; TRBD2 is a possible D gene (6 bases). This CDR3 is 14 amino acids long. Looked up from germline, CDR1 is MNHEY and CDR2 is SMNVEV (reference sequence). V was shortened by 1 base and J by 2 bases, with 9 bases between the two germline ends. The CDR3 nucleotides read TGTGCCAGCAGTTTATACGGGGGTACCTACGAGCAGTACTTC. Its translation is CASSLYGGTYEQYF.

This clonotype was detected many times. The gene calls are TRBV6-5 and TRBJ1-1; D uncertain. V lost 7 bases, J lost 8 bases, and 14 bases lay in between. Germline CDR1 is MNHEY and CDR2 is SVGAGI. The CDR3 length is 12 residues. The DNA of the CDR3 is TGTGCCAGCAAACAATGGGCGGGAGAAGCTTTCTTT. This translates into CASKQWAGEAFF.

This clonotype was seen just once. This sequence may be a read error, since a much larger clone differs from it by one base. The chain joins TRBV6-2 or TRBV6-3 to TRBJ1-1; a possible D gene is TRBD1 (5 bases). Germline CDR1 is MNHEY and CDR2 is SVGEGT. The CDR3 is 12 amino acids. Deletions cut 6 bases from V and 5 bases from J, with 10 bases between. The CDR3 DNA follows: TGTGCCAGCAGGAGAGGGGAAACTGAAGCTTTCTTT. This codes for CASRRGETEAFF.